This T cell receptor (beta chain) was sequenced during a study of T cell changes during pregnancy in multiple sclerosis. Generated by immunoSEQ multiplex PCR, the TCRdb table keeps only in-frame clones and is missing some. The table lists 100,000 or so clones, approximately 92% of them singletons. The CDR3 is made up of 13 amino acids. The germline gives CDR1 SGHTA, CDR2 FQGTGA. V was cut by 5 bases and J by 5 bases, with 12 bases left in between. Material: peripheral blood, obtained in the first trimester of pregnancy. The chain employs TRBV7-3 and TRBJ1-1, with a weak D call TRBD1 (6 bases). The sequence derives from a female donor with multiple sclerosis, enrolled in a pregnancy study. CDR3 in amino acids: CASSEDSWTEAFF. The CDR3 DNA is TGTGCCAGCAGCGAGGACAGTTGGACTGAAGCTTTCTTT.